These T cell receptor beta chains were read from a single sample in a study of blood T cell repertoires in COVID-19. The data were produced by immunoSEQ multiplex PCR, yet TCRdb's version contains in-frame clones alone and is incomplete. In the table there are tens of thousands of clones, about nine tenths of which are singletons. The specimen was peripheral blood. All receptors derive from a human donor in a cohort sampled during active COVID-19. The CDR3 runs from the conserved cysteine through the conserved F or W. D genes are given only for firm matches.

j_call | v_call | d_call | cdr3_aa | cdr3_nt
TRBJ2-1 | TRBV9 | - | CASSPLGGNSYNEQFF | TGTGCCAGCAGCCCCCTTGGGGGGAACTCCTACAATGAGCAGTTCTTC
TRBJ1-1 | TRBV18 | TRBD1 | CASSMGQGVTEAFF | TGTGCCAGCTCGATGGGACAGGGAGTCACTGAAGCTTTCTTT
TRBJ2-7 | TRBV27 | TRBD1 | CASSLSGQAPSYEQYF | TGTGCCAGCAGTTTATCCGGACAGGCGCCTTCCTACGAGCAGTACTTC
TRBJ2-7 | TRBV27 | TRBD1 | CASSARQGVAYEQYF | TGTGCCAGCAGTGCACGACAGGGGGTCGCCTACGAGCAGTACTTC
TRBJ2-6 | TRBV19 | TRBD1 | CASTQTGGWSGANVLTF | TGTGCCAGTACCCAGACAGGGGGCTGGTCTGGGGCCAACGTCCTGACTTTC
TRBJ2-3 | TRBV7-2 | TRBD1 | CASRPPGQYTDTQYF | TGTGCCAGCAGACCGCCGGGACAGTACACAGATACGCAGTATTTT
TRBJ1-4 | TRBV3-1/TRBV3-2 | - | CASSPTGQEKLFF | TGTGCCAGCAGCCCGACAGGACAAGAAAAACTGTTTTTT
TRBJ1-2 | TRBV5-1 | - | CASSTTGVDGYTF | TGCGCCAGCAGCACTACAGGAGTCGATGGCTACACCTTC
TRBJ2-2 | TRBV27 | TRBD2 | CASSLKDVGGGARTGELFF | TGTGCCAGCAGTTTGAAGGATGTCGGCGGGGGGGCCAGGACCGGGGAGCTGTTTTTT
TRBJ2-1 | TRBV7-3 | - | CASSPYRGREQFF | TGTGCCAGCAGCCCCTATAGAGGGAGGGAGCAGTTCTTC
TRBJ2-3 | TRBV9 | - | CASSPDRRVTDTQYF | TGTGCCAGCAGCCCAGATCGGAGGGTCACAGATACGCAGTATTTT
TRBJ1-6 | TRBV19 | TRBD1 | CASSTRQGSSSPLHF | TGTGCCAGTAGTACCAGACAGGGGTCGTCTTCACCCCTCCACTTT
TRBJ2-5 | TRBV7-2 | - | CASSPLRETQYF | TGTGCCAGCAGCCCCCTACGTGAGACCCAGTACTTC
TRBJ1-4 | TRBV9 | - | CASRENRAGVIDEKLFF | TGTGCCAGCAGGGAAAACAGGGCGGGGGTTATAGATGAAAAACTGTTTTTT
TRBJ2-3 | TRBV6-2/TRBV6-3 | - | CASSTMGGVLSSDTQYF | TGTGCCAGCAGTACGATGGGCGGGGTTCTATCCTCAGATACGCAGTATTTT
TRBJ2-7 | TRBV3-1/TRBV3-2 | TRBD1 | CASSLRTGAIEYEQYF | TGTGCCAGCAGCCTACGGACAGGGGCAATAGAGTACGAGCAGTACTTC